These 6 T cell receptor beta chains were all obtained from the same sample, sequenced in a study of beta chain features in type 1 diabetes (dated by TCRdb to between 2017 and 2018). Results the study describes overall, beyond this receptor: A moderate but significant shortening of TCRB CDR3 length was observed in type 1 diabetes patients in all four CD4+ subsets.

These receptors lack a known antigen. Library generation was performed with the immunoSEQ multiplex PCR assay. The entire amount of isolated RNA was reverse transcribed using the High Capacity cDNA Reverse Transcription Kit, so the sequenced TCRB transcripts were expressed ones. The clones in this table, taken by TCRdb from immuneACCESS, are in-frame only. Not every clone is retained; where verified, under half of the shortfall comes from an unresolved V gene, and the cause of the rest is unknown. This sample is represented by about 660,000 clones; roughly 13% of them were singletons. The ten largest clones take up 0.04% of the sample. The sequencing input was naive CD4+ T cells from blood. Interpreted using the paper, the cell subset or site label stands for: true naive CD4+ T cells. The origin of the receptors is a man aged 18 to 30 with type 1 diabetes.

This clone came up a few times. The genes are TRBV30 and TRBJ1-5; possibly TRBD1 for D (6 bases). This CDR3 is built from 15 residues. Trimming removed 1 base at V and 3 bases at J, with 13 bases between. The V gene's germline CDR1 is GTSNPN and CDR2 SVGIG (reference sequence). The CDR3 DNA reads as TGTGCCTGGAGTGGGTTCGACAGGCACAATCAGCCCCAGCATTTT. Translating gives CAWSGFDRHNQPQHF.

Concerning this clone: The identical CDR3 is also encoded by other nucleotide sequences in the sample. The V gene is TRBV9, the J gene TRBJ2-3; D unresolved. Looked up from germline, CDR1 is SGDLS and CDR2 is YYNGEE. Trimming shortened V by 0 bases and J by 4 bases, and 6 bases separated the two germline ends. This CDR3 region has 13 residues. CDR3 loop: CASSVAIADTQYF. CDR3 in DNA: TGTGCCAGCAGCGTAGCTATCGCAGATACGCAGTATTTT.

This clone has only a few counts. This CDR3 reads CASSLIDDEQFF. CDR3 in DNA: TGTGCCAGCAGCTTAATTGACGATGAGCAGTTCTTC. The V gene is TRBV7-2, the J gene TRBJ2-1; no clear D gene. The CDR3 length is 12 residues. The germline V and J ends were trimmed by 2 bases and 8 bases, with 7 bases remaining between them. The V gene's germline CDR1 is SGHTA and CDR2 FQGNSA. Drawing the rest from reference TRBV7-2 and TRBJ2-1, the complete variable domain is GAGVSQSPSNKVTEKGKDVELRCDPISGHTALYWYRQSLGQGLEFLIYFQGNSAPDKSGLPSDRFSAERTGGSVSTLTIQRTQQEDSAVYLCASSLIDDEQFFGPGTRLTVL.

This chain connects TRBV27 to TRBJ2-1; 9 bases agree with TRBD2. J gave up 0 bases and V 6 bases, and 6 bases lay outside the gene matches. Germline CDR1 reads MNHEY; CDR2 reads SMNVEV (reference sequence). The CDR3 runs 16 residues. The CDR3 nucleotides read TGTGCCAGCAGATATACACTAGCGGGCTCCTACAATGAGCAGTTCTTC. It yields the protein CASRYTLAGSYNEQFF.

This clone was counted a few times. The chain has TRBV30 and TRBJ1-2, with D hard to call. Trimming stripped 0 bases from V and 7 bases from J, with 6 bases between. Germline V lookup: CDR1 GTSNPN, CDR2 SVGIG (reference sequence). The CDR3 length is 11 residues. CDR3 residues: CAWSVKRGYTF. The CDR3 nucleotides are TGTGCCTGGAGTGTGAAGCGTGGCTACACCTTC.

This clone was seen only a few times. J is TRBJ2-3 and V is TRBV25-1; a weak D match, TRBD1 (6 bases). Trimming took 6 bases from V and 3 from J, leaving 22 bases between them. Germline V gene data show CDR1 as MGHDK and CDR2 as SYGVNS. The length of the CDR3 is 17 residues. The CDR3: CASSEGTAGAMTDTQYF. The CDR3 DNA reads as TGTGCCAGCAGCGAAGGCACGGCAGGGGCGATGACAGATACGCAGTATTTT.